This T cell receptor beta chain derives from a study of T cell repertoires in cytomegalovirus infection. Background on the study: A matching HLA type, together with CMV infection, was signaled by public TCR beta signatures.

From the reads, TCRdb called clonotypes with MiXCR, one entry per CDR3 protein. In the table there are over 100,000 distinct CDR3 sequences, around 10% of which are singletons. CDR1 and CDR2 (germline): LNHDA, SQIVND (reference sequence). The CDR3 runs 14 residues. Trimming removed 7 bases from V and 6 bases from J, with 13 bases in between. This clonotype occurred many times. The antigen is not known. J is TRBJ2-6 and V is TRBV19; D call uncertain. Sequenced input: PBMCs, sequenced either directly or after in vitro stimulation (not recorded which). The clonotype was recovered from a human donor in good health (CMV status not recorded). Some clones in this sample may be carry-over from other donors' samples. The DNA for the CDR3 is TGTGCCAGTACTGCTTACTTTGAGGCCAACGTCCTGACTTTC. Residues: CASTAYFEANVLTF.